Shown below are 27 T cell receptor beta chains from a single sample sequenced in a study of long-term antiretroviral therapy in people with HIV. The assay, immunoSEQ v3.0, was run at survey level. Produced via immunoSEQ multiplex PCR; TCRdb's table is partial and in-frame only. The data show about 30,000 clones, 80% to 90% seen once. The sequencing used unsorted PBMCs, collected 3 years after starting antiretroviral therapy. The source is a middle-aged man with HIV.

In this sample, this clone turned up a few times. This sequence joins TRBV14 and TRBJ2-3, with a weak D call TRBD2 (5 bases). The germline V and J ends were trimmed by 1 base and 11 bases, with 13 bases remaining between them. The germline CDR1 and CDR2 sequences are SGHDN and FVKESK. This CDR3 has 13 residues. Written as DNA, the CDR3 is TGTGCCAGCAGCCAAGCCATAAGGGAGAGGCAGTATTTT. This gives the protein CASSQAIRERQYF.

This clone appeared a single time. The genes are TRBV2 and TRBJ2-7; 9 bases are a match to TRBD2. Per germline, CDR1 SNHLY and CDR2 FYNNEI. The CDR3 consists of 16 residues. The trim removed 6 bases at V and 5 bases at J, leaving 14 bases unmatched. CDR3 nucleotides: TGTGCCAGCAGATTTCAGTCTAGCGGGATCGGCGACGAGCAGTACTTC. This gives the protein CASRFQSSGIGDEQYF.

V is TRBV2 and J is TRBJ2-7; 9 nucleotides align to TRBD1. Losses at the gene ends were 8 bases for V and 3 bases for J; bases not matched to a gene: 8. Germline loops: CDR1 SNHLY, CDR2 FYNNEI. The CDR3 has 14 residues. The CDR3 nucleotides are TGTGCCAGCCGGACAGAGACAGGGGGCTACGAGCAGTACTTC. Protein product: CASRTETGGYEQYF.

The gene calls are TRBV6-1 and TRBJ2-7; D might be TRBD1 (6 bases). The CDR3 extends over 12 amino acids. Trimming removed 4 bases at V and 6 bases at J, with 10 bases between. Germline V gene data show CDR1 as MNHNS and CDR2 as SASEGT. This CDR3 is CASSAGTPEQYF. The CDR3 bases are TGTGCCAGCAGTGCCGGGACACCCGAGCAGTACTTC.

This clone was seen only a few times. V usage is TRBV10-3 and J usage is TRBJ2-7, with 11 bases fitting TRBD1. This CDR3 has 15 amino acids. Germline CDR1 ENHRY, CDR2 SYGVKD. V lost 11 bases and J lost 7; bases outside the gene matches: 16. The CDR3, as DNA: TGTGCCTCTCATGGGGGGACAGGGGGAATAGAAGAGCAGTACTTC. This gives the protein CASHGGTGGIEEQYF.

V and J are TRBV12-5 and TRBJ2-6; 7 bases line up with TRBD1. Looked up from germline, CDR1 is LGHNT and CDR2 is FRNRAP. The CDR3 sequence is 16 residues long. V lost 3 bases to trimming and J lost 3 bases; unmatched junction nucleotides: 5. The CDR3 DNA reads as TGTGCTAGTGGTTTTAGTACAGGGGTTGGGGCCAACGTCCTGACTTTC. Encoded protein: CASGFSTGVGANVLTF.

This chain joins TRBV6-5 and TRBJ1-1; 8 bases match TRBD1. The junction had 4 bases not matched to a gene; V was cut back by 7 bases and J by 0 bases. This CDR3 comprises 14 residues. Germline V gene sequence: CDR1 MNHEY, CDR2 SVGAGI. In DNA, the CDR3 is TGTGCCAGCAACTTACAGGGGGTGAACACTGAAGCTTTCTTT. Its protein product is CASNLQGVNTEAFF.

The V call is TRBV4-1, the J call TRBJ1-2; D remains unclear. Germline-derived CDR1 and CDR2 are MGHRA and YSYEKL. Trimming removed 5 bases at V and 3 bases at J, with 13 bases between. CDR3 length: 14 amino acids. As DNA, the CDR3 is TGCGCCAGCAGCTTCGGCAGCCTGGACTATGGCTACACCTTC. This translates into CASSFGSLDYGYTF.

V usage is TRBV5-4 and J usage is TRBJ2-7, with unresolved D. Germline V gives CDR1 SGHNT, CDR2 YYREEE (reference sequence). The CDR3 extends over 13 amino acids. V lost 0 bases, J lost 1 base, and 5 bases lay in between. The chain's CDR3 is CASSLEISYEQYF. The CDR3 bases are TGTGCCAGCAGCTTGGAAATTTCCTACGAGCAGTACTTC.

The V gene is TRBV19, the J gene TRBJ2-3; the D call may be TRBD1 or TRBD2 (5 bases each). V gave up 4 bases and J gave up 2 bases, with 13 bases separating them. The germline V gene has CDR1 LNHDA and CDR2 SQIVND (reference sequence). The CDR3 totals 15 residues. CDR3 nucleotides: TGTGCCAGTAGTAATCGGGGCAGCACCACAGATACGCAGTATTTT. Translation gives CASSNRGSTTDTQYF.

This chain connects TRBV5-4 to TRBJ2-5, with 7 bases matching TRBD1. CDR3 length equals 16 residues. The germline V gene encodes CDR1 SGHNT and CDR2 YYREEE (reference sequence). J lost 4 bases, V lost 1 base, and 10 bases had no gene match. This CDR3 reads CASSLFPSTGTETQYF. CDR3 DNA sequence: TGTGCCAGCAGCTTGTTCCCCTCGACAGGGACAGAGACCCAGTACTTC.

This clone occurred a few times. V and J are TRBV14 and TRBJ2-3; a possible D gene is TRBD1 (6 bases). Trimming took off 0 bases at V and 2 bases at J, with 18 bases between the two ends. This CDR3 region has 18 residues. Germline CDR1 is SGHDN and CDR2 is FVKESK. Written as DNA, the CDR3 is TGTGCCAGCAGCCAAGAAATAGGGCTCCAGGGGACCACAGATACGCAGTATTTT. This encodes CASSQEIGLQGTTDTQYF.

The chain uses TRBV18 and TRBJ2-1; D gene ambiguous. The CDR3 runs 13 residues. Germline V gives CDR1 KGHSH, CDR2 LQKENI. Trimming shortened V by 1 base and J by 4 bases, and 5 bases separated the two germline ends. DNA of the CDR3: TGTGCCAGCTCACCACAACAATACAATGAGCAGTTCTTC. Translated, it gives CASSPQQYNEQFF.

The rearrangement links TRBV15 to TRBJ2-2; D possibly uses TRBD1 or TRBD2 (6 bases each). Germline V gene data show CDR1 as LNHNV and CDR2 as YYDKDF (reference sequence). V was cut by 8 bases and J by 1 base, with 11 bases left in between. There are 14 residues in the CDR3. CDR3 DNA sequence: TGTGCCACCGCCGAGGGGGGGAACACCGGGGAGCTGTTTTTT. As protein: CATAEGGNTGELFF.

The chain joins TRBV27 to TRBJ2-7; D tentatively fits TRBD1 or TRBD2 (5 bases each). The V and J ends lost 5 bases and 0 bases respectively, with 14 bases between them. Germline V gene sequence: CDR1 MNHEY, CDR2 SMNVEV (reference sequence). The CDR3 sequence is 15 residues long. This CDR3 reads CASSPTDSGSYEQYF. CDR3 bases: TGTGCCAGCAGTCCCACTGACAGCGGCTCCTACGAGCAGTACTTC.

A word on this clone: This sample also contains other DNA sequences that code for the same CDR3. The gene calls are TRBV5-1 and TRBJ2-3, with D unclear. Deletions cut 5 bases from V and 0 bases from J, with 1 base between. The CDR3 extends over 11 amino acids. CDR1 and CDR2 (germline): SGHRS, YFSETQ. As DNA, the CDR3 is TGCGCCAGCAGGAGCACAGATACGCAGTATTTT. It yields the protein CASRSTDTQYF.

The chain couples TRBV16 to TRBJ1-1, with a weak D call TRBD1 (5 bases). Looked up from germline, CDR1 is KGHSY and CDR2 is FQNENV. The germline V and J ends were trimmed by 2 bases and 1 base, with 5 bases remaining between them. The length of the CDR3 is 13 residues. In DNA, the CDR3 is TGTGCCAGCAGCCAAACAGGGAACACTGAAGCTTTCTTT. Amino acid sequence: CASSQTGNTEAFF. The full variable domain, completed using reference TRBV16 and TRBJ1-1, is GEEVAQTPKHLVRGEGQKAKLYCAPIKGHSYVFWYQQVLKNEFKFLISFQNENVFDETGMPKERFSAKCLPNSPCSLEIQATKLEDSAVYFCASSQTGNTEAFFGQGTRLTVV.

The chain recombines TRBV19 with TRBJ2-7; possible D gene TRBD2, 6 bases. V gave up 5 bases and J gave up 0 bases, with 14 bases separating them. CDR3 length: 15 amino acids. Germline CDR1 LNHDA, CDR2 SQIVND (reference sequence). DNA of the CDR3: TGTGCCAGTAGTCCTGGGGGGTTCACCTCCTACGAGCAGTACTTC. Amino acid sequence: CASSPGGFTSYEQYF.

The chain joins TRBV6-4 to TRBJ1-2; the D is unclear. Germline CDR1 MRHNA, CDR2 SNTAGT. The CDR3 runs 15 residues. Trimming left V 6 bases short and J 6 bases short, with 20 bases between. This CDR3 reads CASSLELTARHGYTF. The CDR3 DNA sequence: TGTGCCAGCAGCCTCGAACTGACCGCTAGGCATGGCTACACCTTC.

This chain connects TRBV29-1 to TRBJ1-1, with D unclear. The CDR3 runs to 12 residues. V lost 5 bases to trimming and J lost 2 bases, with 9 bases between them. Germline V gives CDR1 SQVTM, CDR2 ANQGSEA. This CDR3 reads CSVLQINTEAFF. The CDR3 bases are TGCAGCGTTCTCCAGATAAACACTGAAGCTTTCTTT. Looking up the rest from reference TRBV29-1 and TRBJ1-1 gives the full variable domain: SAVISQKPSRDICQRGTSLTIQCQVDSQVTMMFWYRQQPGQSLTLIATANQGSEATYESGFVIDKFPISRPNLTFSTLTVSNMSPEDSSIYLCSVLQINTEAFFGQGTRLTVV.

By share, this clone ranks as medium-sized (0.01 to 0.1%). The genes are TRBV18 and TRBJ2-5, with TRBD1 matching over 10 bases. CDR1 KGHSH and CDR2 LQKENI come from the germline V gene. The CDR3 covers 14 residues. The V and J ends lost 4 bases and 4 bases, in that order; junction bases with no gene match: 3. CDR3 region: CASSHRDRGETQYF. As DNA, the CDR3 is TGTGCCAGCTCACACCGGGACAGGGGAGAGACCCAGTACTTC.

The V and J genes are TRBV10-2 and TRBJ2-7, with a weak D call TRBD2 (5 bases). Germline V gene sequence: CDR1 WSHSY, CDR2 SAAADI. This CDR3 spans 13 amino acids. The V gene lost 9 bases and the J gene lost 2 bases, with 14 bases spanning the gap. For the CDR3, the DNA is TGCGCCAGGTCGACGGGGATTACCTACGAGCAGTACTTC. It codes for CARSTGITYEQYF.

The chain combines TRBV20-1 with TRBJ2-7; D unclear. The CDR3 is made up of 11 amino acids. Trimming shortened V by 5 bases and J by 1 base, and 6 bases separated the two germline ends. Germline assignment: CDR1 DFQATT and CDR2 SNEGSKA (reference sequence). The CDR3 DNA reads as TGCAGTGCTCCGGTATCCTACGAGCAGTACTTC. Its protein product is CSAPVSYEQYF.

This clone was recorded only once. This chain links TRBV28 with TRBJ1-2, with unresolved D. Trimming shortened V by 1 base and J by 0 bases, and 12 bases separated the two germline ends. The germline V gene encodes CDR1 MDHEN and CDR2 SYDVKM. This CDR3 comprises 16 residues. CDR3 nucleotide sequence: TGTGCCAGCAGTTTATTGCCCCGGGTTGCTAACTATGGCTACACCTTC. This translates into CASSLLPRVANYGYTF.

V gene TRBV21-1 combines with J gene TRBJ2-1. TRBV21-1 is a listed pseudogene. The CDR3 is made up of 16 amino acids. DNA for the CDR3: TGTGCCAGCAGCAGCCCCCGGGACCACTCCTACAATGAGCAGTTCTTC. It is translated as CASSSPRDHSYNEQFF.

This chain connects TRBV5-4 to TRBJ2-1, with 9 bases fitting TRBD2. The CDR3 covers 15 residues. V was pared by 8 bases and J by 7 bases, with 13 bases of the junction left unmatched. CDR1 SGHNT and CDR2 YYREEE come from the germline V gene (reference sequence). CDR3 nucleotide sequence: TGTGCCAGTAACGTGGAGCTAGCGGGAAGGAATGAGCAGTTCTTC. Its translation is CASNVELAGRNEQFF.

The chain employs TRBV7-9 and TRBJ2-7, with D perhaps matching TRBD1 or TRBD2 (6 bases each). CDR1 is SEHNR and CDR2 is FQNEAQ in the germline V gene (reference sequence). V was cut by 5 bases and J by 2 bases, with 16 bases left in between. The CDR3 is 15 residues long. CDR3 sequence (DNA): TGTGCCAGCAGCCCCGGGGGCTCCCTCACCTACGAGCAGTACTTC. It yields the protein CASSPGGSLTYEQYF.